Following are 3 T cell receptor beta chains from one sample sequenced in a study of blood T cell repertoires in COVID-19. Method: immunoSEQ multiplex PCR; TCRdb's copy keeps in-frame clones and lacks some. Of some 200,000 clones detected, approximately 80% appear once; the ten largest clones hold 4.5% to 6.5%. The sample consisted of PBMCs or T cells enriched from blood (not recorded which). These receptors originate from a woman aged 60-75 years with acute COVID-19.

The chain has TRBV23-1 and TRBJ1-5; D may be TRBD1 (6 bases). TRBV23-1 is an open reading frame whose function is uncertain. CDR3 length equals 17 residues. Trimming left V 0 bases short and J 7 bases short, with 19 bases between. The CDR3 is CASSQSGGEQGGQPQHF. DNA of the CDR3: TGCGCCAGCAGTCAATCGGGGGGGGAACAGGGTGGCCAGCCCCAGCATTTT.

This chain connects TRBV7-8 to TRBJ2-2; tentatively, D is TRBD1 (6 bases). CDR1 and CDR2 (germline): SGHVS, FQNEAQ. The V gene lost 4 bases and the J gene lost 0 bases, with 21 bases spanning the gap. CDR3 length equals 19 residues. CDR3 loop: CASSSRGLISQANTGELFF. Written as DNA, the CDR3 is TGTGCCAGCAGCTCCAGGGGTTTAATCTCCCAAGCGAACACCGGGGAGCTGTTTTTT.

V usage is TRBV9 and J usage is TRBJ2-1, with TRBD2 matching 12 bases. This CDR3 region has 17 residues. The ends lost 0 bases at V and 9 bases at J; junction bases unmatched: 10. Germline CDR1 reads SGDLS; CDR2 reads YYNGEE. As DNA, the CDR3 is TGTGCCAGCAGCGTAGACCTAGCGGGAGGGCGGAGCAGTGAGCAGTTCTTC. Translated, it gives CASSVDLAGGRSSEQFF.